This TCR beta chain was captured by sequencing in a study of long-term antiretroviral therapy in people with HIV. Broader study findings: Whereas controls had wider CDR3 length ranges, HIV repertoires had narrower ones. At every time point, clones expanded before ART dominated the repertoire.

There are 12 residues in the CDR3. Looked up from germline, CDR1 is SNHLY and CDR2 is FYNNEI. The V end was cut by 6 bases, the J end by 5 bases, with 11 bases between. DNA was extracted from roughly 1-10 million thawed cryopreserved PBMC. With regard to this clone: Its specificity is unknown.

Investigators performed immunoSEQ version v3.0 at survey level. Clones were read by immunoSEQ multiplex PCR, and TCRdb kept only the in-frame ones, dropping some. The sample shows just over 20,000 clones, around 80% of them seen only once. The clonotype comes from a man between 18 and 29 years old with HIV. The chain combines TRBV2 with TRBJ2-7; unclear D gene. Specimen: unsorted PBMCs, collected 0.5 years after starting antiretroviral therapy. The DNA for the CDR3 is TGTGCCAGCAGGGACGACCCACACGAGCAGTACTTC. This encodes CASRDDPHEQYF.